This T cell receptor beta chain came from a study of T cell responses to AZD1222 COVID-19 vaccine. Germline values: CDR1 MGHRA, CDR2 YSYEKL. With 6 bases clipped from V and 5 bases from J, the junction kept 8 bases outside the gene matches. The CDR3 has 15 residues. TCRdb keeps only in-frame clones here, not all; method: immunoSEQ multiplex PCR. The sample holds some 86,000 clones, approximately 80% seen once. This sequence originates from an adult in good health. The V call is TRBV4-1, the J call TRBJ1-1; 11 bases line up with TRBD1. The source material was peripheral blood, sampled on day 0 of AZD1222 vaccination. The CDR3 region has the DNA TGCGCCAGCAGAACGAGGGACAGGGGGTTGACTGAAGCTTTCTTT. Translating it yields CASRTRDRGLTEAFF.